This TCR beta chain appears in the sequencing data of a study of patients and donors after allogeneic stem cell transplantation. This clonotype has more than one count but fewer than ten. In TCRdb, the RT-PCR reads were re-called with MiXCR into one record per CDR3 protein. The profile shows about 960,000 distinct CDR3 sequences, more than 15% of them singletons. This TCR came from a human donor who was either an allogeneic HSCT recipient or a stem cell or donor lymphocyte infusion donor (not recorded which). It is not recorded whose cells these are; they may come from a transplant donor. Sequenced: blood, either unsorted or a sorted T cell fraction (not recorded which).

The CDR3 protein is CASSPMSRGPETQYF. Here the CDR3 DNA reads TGTGCCAGCTCACCAATGAGCCGGGGGCCAGAGACCCAGTACTTC. The J gene is TRBJ2-5, the V gene TRBV18; D may match TRBD1 or TRBD2 (6 bases each). This CDR3 is 15 amino acids long. V gave up 2 bases and J gave up 4 bases, with 14 bases separating them. Germline V gene sequence: CDR1 KGHSH, CDR2 LQKENI.